A selection of T cell receptor beta chains follows, all from one sample in a study of blood T cell repertoires in COVID-19. Repertoires were generated with immunoSEQ multiplex PCR, while TCRdb's copy carries only in-frame clones and drops some. The table shows under 250,000 clones, with 70% to 90% occurring only once. Sequences were obtained from peripheral blood. Receptors were obtained from a man aged 45 to 65 with COVID-19, enrolled during active disease. Each CDR3 is given with its conserved first and last residue. Fields, in order: D gene, V gene, clone size, J gene, CDR3 protein, CDR3 DNA. D genes are given only for firm matches. Size is stated for part of the rows, as once, few or many counts, or as a class when the clone is expanded.

TRBD2,TRBV3-1/TRBV3-2,few,TRBJ2-7,CASSLAGYEQYF,TGTGCCAGCAGCCTAGCGGGGTACGAGCAGTACTTC
TRBD1,TRBV18,few,TRBJ2-7,CASSPPDRSSYEQYF,TGTGCCAGCTCACCCCCGGACAGGAGCTCCTACGAGCAGTACTTC
.,TRBV28,.,TRBJ1-1,CASRTGQIEAFF,TGTGCCAGCAGAACTGGACAAATTGAAGCTTTCTTT
TRBD2,TRBV3-1/TRBV3-2,.,TRBJ2-2,CASSHLAGGHTGELFF,TGTGCCAGCAGTCATCTAGCGGGGGGTCACACCGGGGAGCTGTTTTTT
.,TRBV11-3,few,TRBJ2-7,CASSSGGYEQYF,TGTGCCAGCAGCTCTGGGGGGTACGAGCAGTACTTC
.,TRBV29-1,.,TRBJ2-1,CSAEAADGENEQFF,TGCAGCGCTGAGGCAGCGGATGGAGAGAATGAGCAGTTCTTC
.,TRBV6-2/TRBV6-3,few,TRBJ2-7,CASSYGRAYEQYF,TGTGCCAGCAGTTACGGCAGGGCATACGAGCAGTACTTC
.,TRBV4-2,.,TRBJ1-2,CASSQDTGGYTF,TGTGCCAGCAGCCAAGACACAGGCGGCTACACCTTC
TRBD2,TRBV3-1/TRBV3-2,.,TRBJ2-5,CASSPPGLAGGIETQYF,TGTGCCAGCAGCCCCCCGGGACTAGCGGGGGGGATAGAGACCCAGTACTTC
TRBD1,TRBV24-1,few,TRBJ2-1,CATSDATGSSYNEQFF,TGTGCCACCAGTGATGCGACAGGGAGCTCCTACAATGAGCAGTTCTTC
.,TRBV6-5,.,TRBJ2-1,CASSYGRQVYNEQFF,TGTGCCAGCAGTTACGGGAGACAGGTCTACAATGAGCAGTTCTTC
TRBD2,TRBV27,.,TRBJ2-3,CASSSRLAGDTDTQYF,TGTGCCAGCAGTTCCCGACTAGCGGGGGACACAGATACGCAGTATTTT
TRBD1,TRBV9,.,TRBJ1-1,CASGQGGSTEAFF,TGTGCCAGCGGACAGGGAGGCAGTACTGAAGCTTTCTTT
TRBD1,TRBV29-1,.,TRBJ2-7,CSVEMTGSYEQYF,TGCAGCGTAGAAATGACAGGGTCCTACGAGCAGTACTTC
TRBD1,TRBV10-3,.,TRBJ1-5,CAISEDREGQPQHF,TGTGCCATCAGTGAGGACAGGGAAGGACAGCCCCAGCATTTT
.,TRBV11-2,.,TRBJ2-3,CASSLASSPPRNTQYF,TGTGCCAGCAGCTTAGCCTCTAGCCCTCCAAGGAATACGCAGTATTTT
.,TRBV5-1,.,TRBJ2-5,CASSPTTGQETQYF,TGCGCCAGCAGCCCCACGACAGGTCAAGAGACCCAGTACTTC
.,TRBV4-1,.,TRBJ2-7,CASSQEWRGYEQYF,TGCGCCAGCAGCCAAGAGTGGCGGGGCTACGAGCAGTACTTC
TRBD2,TRBV29-1,.,TRBJ2-3,CSVGPGGSTDTQYF,TGCAGCGTGGGGCCGGGAGGGAGTACAGATACGCAGTATTTT
TRBD1,TRBV29-1,once,TRBJ2-1,CSVSGTEALTVSYNEQFF,TGCAGCGTATCCGGGACAGAGGCTCTCACTGTTTCCTACAATGAGCAGTTCTTC
TRBD1,TRBV24-1,.,TRBJ2-1,CATSGDRVYEQFF,TGTGCCACCAGTGGGGACAGGGTTTATGAGCAGTTCTTC
TRBD1,TRBV6-2/TRBV6-3,.,TRBJ1-2,CASSYSGQGARGYTF,TGTGCCAGCAGTTACTCGGGACAGGGGGCGCGTGGCTACACCTTC
.,TRBV30,.,TRBJ2-1,CAWIQGAASYNEQFF,TGTGCCTGGATACAGGGCGCGGCCTCCTACAATGAGCAGTTCTTC
TRBD1,TRBV7-2,.,TRBJ1-6,CASSLGQHNSPLHF,TGTGCCAGCAGCTTGGGACAGCATAATTCACCCCTCCACTTT
.,TRBV15,.,TRBJ1-2,CATSSGGDSGYTF,TGTGCCACCAGCAGCGGGGGAGACAGTGGCTACACCTTC
TRBD2,TRBV11-1,.,TRBJ2-7,CASSLAGTSGTPYEQYF,TGTGCCAGCAGCTTAGCCGGGACTAGCGGGACCCCCTACGAGCAGTACTTC
.,TRBV5-1,.,TRBJ2-2,CASRLAGQSGTANTGELFF,TGCGCCAGCCGCCTCGCGGGACAGAGCGGTACGGCGAACACCGGGGAGCTGTTTTTT
TRBD2,TRBV6-5,.,TRBJ2-7,CASSDPGGPTYEQYF,TGTGCCAGCAGCGATCCGGGAGGGCCCACCTACGAGCAGTACTTC
.,TRBV19,.,TRBJ2-7,CASSRLDSSYEQYF,TGTGCCAGTAGCCGTCTCGACAGCTCCTACGAGCAGTACTTC
.,TRBV29-1,.,TRBJ2-7,CSVKGFYDEQYF,TGCAGCGTTAAGGGGTTTTATGACGAGCAGTACTTC
TRBD1,TRBV7-8,.,TRBJ2-7,CASSPRTGMNEQYF,TGTGCCAGCAGCCCCCGGACAGGGATGAACGAGCAGTACTTC
.,TRBV6-4,.,TRBJ1-1,CASSDSRWNTEAFF,TGTGCCAGCAGTGACTCGAGGTGGAACACTGAAGCTTTCTTT
.,TRBV19,.,TRBJ1-2,CASSIDRPLLNSRSGYTF,TGTGCCAGTAGTATAGATCGACCACTTCTTAATTCGAGGAGTGGCTACACCTTC
TRBD1,TRBV27,once,TRBJ2-2,CASRSGQGNTGELFF,TGTGCCAGCAGAAGTGGACAGGGGAACACCGGGGAGCTGTTTTTT
TRBD1,TRBV6-5,.,TRBJ2-1,CASSFGTANEQFF,TGTGCCAGCAGTTTCGGGACAGCTAATGAGCAGTTCTTC
.,TRBV5-4,.,TRBJ2-1,CASRPGTSELNEQFF,TGTGCCAGCAGACCCGGGACAAGCGAGCTCAATGAGCAGTTCTTC
.,TRBV28,.,TRBJ2-2,CATLRGDQTGELFF,TGTGCCACCCTCAGGGGGGATCAAACCGGGGAGCTGTTTTTT
.,TRBV19,.,TRBJ1-2,CASSIKTGGGYTF,TGTGCCAGTAGTATTAAGACAGGCGGAGGCTACACCTTC
.,TRBV6-5,.,TRBJ1-5,CASRQQVNNQPQHF,TGTGCCAGCAGACAACAGGTGAACAATCAGCCCCAGCATTTT
.,TRBV19,.,TRBJ2-3,CASSIGGREDTQYF,TGTGCCAGTAGTATAGGAGGTCGGGAAGATACGCAGTATTTT
TRBD1,TRBV5-6,.,TRBJ1-2,CASSAPGGFGYGYTF,TGTGCCAGCAGCGCACCAGGGGGCTTCGGCTATGGCTACACCTTC
.,TRBV4-2,.,TRBJ2-5,CASSHALDYQETQYF,TGTGCCAGCAGCCATGCACTAGACTACCAAGAGACCCAGTACTTC
.,TRBV24-1,.,TRBJ2-2,CATGGTSAKISTGELFF,TGTGCCACCGGGGGCACTAGCGCGAAAATTAGCACCGGGGAGCTGTTTTTT
.,TRBV7-9,.,TRBJ2-6,CASSQGSGANVLTF,TGTGCCAGCTCTCAGGGGTCTGGGGCCAACGTCCTGACTTTC
.,TRBV28,.,TRBJ1-4,CASSTLGAANEKLFF,TGTGCCAGCAGCACCTTGGGGGCAGCTAATGAAAAACTGTTTTTT
.,TRBV5-1,.,TRBJ2-7,CASSYGTTYYEQYF,TGCGCCAGCAGCTACGGAACTACCTACTACGAGCAGTACTTC
.,TRBV10-3,.,TRBJ1-5,CAISDTGSGNQPQHF,TGTGCCATCAGTGACACAGGATCGGGCAATCAGCCCCAGCATTTT
.,TRBV2,.,TRBJ1-6,CASSEMLGSSYNSPLHF,TGTGCCAGCAGTGAAATGTTAGGGAGCTCCTATAATTCACCCCTCCACTTT
.,TRBV5-6,.,TRBJ1-1,CASSLAGYTNTEAFF,TGTGCCAGCAGCTTGGCAGGGTACACGAACACTGAAGCTTTCTTT
.,TRBV19,.,TRBJ1-5,CASLQGPDSNQPQHF,TGTGCCAGTCTACAGGGCCCTGATAGCAATCAGCCCCAGCATTTT
TRBD1,TRBV5-4,.,TRBJ1-6,CASSSNGQGNNSPLHF,TGTGCCAGCAGCTCAAACGGACAGGGTAATAATTCACCCCTCCACTTT
.,TRBV5-6,.,TRBJ2-7,CASSLSGSSYEQYF,TGTGCCAGCAGCTTGAGTGGGAGCTCCTACGAGCAGTACTTC
.,TRBV6-4,.,TRBJ2-1,CASSDSNGKNYNEQFF,TGTGCCAGCAGTGACTCCAACGGGAAGAACTACAATGAGCAGTTCTTC
.,TRBV27,.,TRBJ1-5,CASSLYPEDSNQPQHF,TGTGCCAGCAGTTTGTACCCAGAGGATAGCAATCAGCCCCAGCATTTT
.,TRBV10-1,.,TRBJ2-5,CASSEPQAETQYF,TGCGCCAGCAGTGAGCCGCAGGCAGAGACCCAGTACTTC
.,TRBV2,.,TRBJ2-1,CASSVSGNEQFF,TGTGCCAGCAGTGTCTCGGGAAATGAGCAGTTCTTC
.,TRBV11-2,.,TRBJ1-1,CASSLTENTEAFF,TGTGCCAGCAGCTTGACAGAGAACACTGAAGCTTTCTTT
.,TRBV18,.,TRBJ1-1,CASSPPLGGETEAFF,TGTGCCAGCTCACCACCTTTAGGGGGGGAGACTGAAGCTTTCTTT
TRBD2,TRBV7-2,.,TRBJ2-4,CASSWKRERDIQYF,TGTGCCAGCAGCTGGAAGCGGGAGAGGGACATTCAGTACTTC